This T cell receptor beta chain appears in the sequencing data of a study of blood T cell repertoires in COVID-19. About the research overall: The analysed material was cDNA or gDNA that came from T cells, B-cell-depleted T cells, or PBMCs.

Clones were sequenced by immunoSEQ multiplex PCR, and TCRdb holds only the in-frame ones, with some missing. The table lists roughly 110,000 clones, 75% to 90% of them singletons. The ends lost 10 bases at V and 9 bases at J; junction bases unmatched: 12. Germline V lookup: CDR1 MNHEY, CDR2 SVGAGI. This CDR3 spans 14 amino acids. Sequences were obtained from peripheral blood. The sequence came from a human donor with acute or convalescent COVID-19. The donor label of this sample is uncertain. The chain links TRBV6-5 to TRBJ2-1, with 10 bases matching TRBD2. CDR3 coding DNA: TGTGCCACCAAGCCGGGACTAGCGACGGGTGAGCAGTTCTTC. Translated, it gives CATKPGLATGEQFF.